The entry below gives a single TCR beta chain sequence along with its context. No antigen is known for it. This sample was included in a study of resident and recirculating memory T cells in vitiligo. Only in-frame clones appear in the TCRdb table, and some are missing; sequencing was by immunoSEQ multiplex PCR. The repertoire holds 75,000 to 85,000 clones, with about 90% as singletons. Anyone treated within the previous three months was excluded. General observations from the study: Different lesions suggested infiltration by different T cell clones. No single dominant TCR clone appeared; lesion clonality varied.

Germline CDR1 is KGHSH and CDR2 is LQKENI. The CDR3 is 15 amino acids. Trimming removed 3 bases from V and 5 bases from J, with 14 bases in between. The V call is TRBV18, the J call TRBJ1-5, with D tentatively TRBD1 (6 bases). The sample taken for sequencing was blood. This receptor was taken from a male donor with vitiligo. The DNA for the CDR3 is TGTGCCAGCTCACCCAACAGGGACGGGTATCAGCCCCAGCATTTT. This gives the protein CASSPNRDGYQPQHF.